The entry that follows covers one T cell receptor beta chain sequence. Its antigen is still unknown. Donors comprised healthy HIV-negative adults lacking recent acute infections or vaccinations. The entry originates in a study of shared clonotypes between healthy human individuals. The study's findings and limits: In general, naive subsets displayed greater estimated richness than memory subsets did.

Original processing methods: Without quality scores, immunoSEQ junctional reads could not be filtered like full-length reads. Profiled with immunoSEQ multiplex PCR; TCRdb holds only in-frame clones, not every one. The D gene and trimming were derived from the DNA, and the V and J assignments and clone size from that table. The table has over a million clones, approximately 80% seen once. Trimming took 2 bases from V and 3 from J, leaving 14 bases between them. The CDR3 has 15 residues. The germline V gene encodes CDR1 SGHTA and CDR2 FQGTGA. V usage is TRBV7-3 and J usage is TRBJ2-7; D remains unclear. This receptor was obtained from a man aged 18 to 30 in good health. Some clones in this sample may be carry-over from other donors' samples. Sequenced sample: memory CD4+ T cells from PBMCs. Described subset: CD45RA-negative fraction. The CDR3 sequence is CASSLFPGVGYEQYF. For the CDR3, the DNA is TGTGCCAGCAGCTTATTTCCTGGGGTCGGCTACGAGCAGTACTTC. Variable domain in full (rest from reference TRBV7-3 and TRBJ2-7): GAGVSQTPSNKVTEKGKYVELRCDPISGHTALYWYRQSLGQGPEFLIYFQGTGAADDSGLPNDRFFAVRPEGSVSTLKIQRTERGDSAVYLCASSLFPGVGYEQYFGPGTRLTVT.